These T cell receptor beta chains were read from a single sample in a study of OX40 agonist ivuxolimab in advanced cancers. The method was immunoSEQ multiplex PCR; TCRdb's version includes in-frame clones alone and lacks a portion of them. The sample consists of approximately 69,000 clones, roughly 88% of them appearing once. The sequenced sample was CD4+ or CD8+ T cells sorted from blood, obtained in a trial of the OX40 agonist ivuxolimab. Source of these receptors: an adult with an advanced solid tumor such as melanoma, head and neck, liver or kidney cancer. CDR3s include the opening cysteine and the closing phenylalanine or tryptophan. Clone sizes are given selectively: once, few, many, or a class where the clone is expanded.

CDR3 protein,J gene,V gene,clone size
CASSTSPGETQYF,TRBJ2-5,TRBV5-1,few
CASSLQTGGYGYTF,TRBJ1-2,TRBV6-6,.
CASSDGLAGGQDTQYF,TRBJ2-3,TRBV6-1,.
CASRPPSGGATDTQYF,TRBJ2-3,TRBV7-2,.
CASSLLPGTANTGELFF,TRBJ2-2,TRBV7-3,.
CASKQYLLSYGYTF,TRBJ1-2,TRBV27,once
CASSQDAWKYGYTF,TRBJ1-2,TRBV4-3,once
CASSVGGGGRYEQYF,TRBJ2-7,TRBV9,once
CAISVGWGRQRARGTGELFF,TRBJ2-2,TRBV10-3,.
CASSEAASYEQYF,TRBJ2-7,TRBV25-1,once
CASSTSNQPQHF,TRBJ1-5,TRBV11-2,medium-sized
CASSPRTFENTEAFF,TRBJ1-1,TRBV7-2,.
CASSLAGLDSTGELFF,TRBJ2-2,TRBV7-2,.
CASSLRDWFTDTQYF,TRBJ2-3,TRBV7-2,.
CASSLNRGLALFF,TRBJ2-2,TRBV7-9,.
CASSVSRGDTEAFF,TRBJ1-1,TRBV27,.
CASSQAPGTGELFF,TRBJ2-2,TRBV4-3,.
CASETGDRENTEAFF,TRBJ1-1,TRBV6-1,.
CASSQDLGTSGEKQFF,TRBJ2-1,TRBV4-3,.
CASRMDRGTSNQPQHF,TRBJ1-5,TRBV6-6,.
CASGIAGRETQYF,TRBJ2-5,TRBV11-2,.
CASSFMGGETEAFF,TRBJ1-1,TRBV7-2,.
CASSLVSLMNTEAFF,TRBJ1-1,TRBV11-2,.
CASSPGDSRSYEQYF,TRBJ2-7,TRBV5-1,.
CASSLGWGNTEAFF,TRBJ1-1,TRBV7-2,.
CASSPGHQATNEKLFF,TRBJ1-4,TRBV18,.
CASTDYNEQFF,TRBJ2-1,TRBV11-2,.
CASSLGAGLEAFF,TRBJ1-1,TRBV7-6,.
CASSILRDGNQPQHF,TRBJ1-5,TRBV7-2,.
CASSLQGSNAYGYTF,TRBJ1-2,TRBV11-2,.
CASALGGGPAFF,TRBJ1-1,TRBV14,.
CASSWRDGGYEQYF,TRBJ2-7,TRBV5-1,.
CASSLWEYTEAFF,TRBJ1-1,TRBV7-3,.
CASSLSLDRIKGYTF,TRBJ1-2,TRBV7-9,.
CASRGLGLRGELFF,TRBJ2-2,TRBV2,.
CASSTQGARGYTF,TRBJ1-2,TRBV19,few
CASSPPGPPRSANYGYTF,TRBJ1-2,TRBV18,.
CASSRADPTNEKLFF,TRBJ1-4,TRBV6-5,.
CASRGQGDGYTF,TRBJ1-2,TRBV6-1,.